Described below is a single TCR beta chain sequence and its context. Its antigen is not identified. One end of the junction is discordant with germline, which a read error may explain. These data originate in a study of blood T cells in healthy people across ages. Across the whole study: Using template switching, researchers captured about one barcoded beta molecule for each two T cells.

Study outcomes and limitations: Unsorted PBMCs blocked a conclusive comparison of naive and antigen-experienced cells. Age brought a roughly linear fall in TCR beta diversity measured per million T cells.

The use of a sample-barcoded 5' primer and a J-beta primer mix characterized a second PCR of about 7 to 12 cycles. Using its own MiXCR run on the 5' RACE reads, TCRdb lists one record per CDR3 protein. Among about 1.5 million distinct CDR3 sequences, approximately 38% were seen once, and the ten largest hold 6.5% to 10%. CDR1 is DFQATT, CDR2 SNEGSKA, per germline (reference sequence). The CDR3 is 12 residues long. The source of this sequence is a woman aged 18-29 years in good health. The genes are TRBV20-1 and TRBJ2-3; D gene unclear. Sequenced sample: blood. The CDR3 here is CRARDGTDTQYF. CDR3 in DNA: TGCAGGGCTAGAGACGGCACAGATACGCAGTATTTT.